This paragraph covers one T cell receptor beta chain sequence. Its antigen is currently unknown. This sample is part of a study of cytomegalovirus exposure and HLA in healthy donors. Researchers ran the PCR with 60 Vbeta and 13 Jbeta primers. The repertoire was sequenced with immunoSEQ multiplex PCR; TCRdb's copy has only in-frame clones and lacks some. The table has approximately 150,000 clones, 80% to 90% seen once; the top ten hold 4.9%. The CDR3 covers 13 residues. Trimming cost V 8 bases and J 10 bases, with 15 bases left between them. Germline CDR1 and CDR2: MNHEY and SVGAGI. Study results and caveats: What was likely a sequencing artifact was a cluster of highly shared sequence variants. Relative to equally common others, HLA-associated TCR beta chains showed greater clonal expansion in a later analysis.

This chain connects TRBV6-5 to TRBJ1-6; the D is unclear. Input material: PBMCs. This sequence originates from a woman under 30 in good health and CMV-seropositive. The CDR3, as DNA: TGTGCCAGCCGTACACCGGGAGGGTCACCCCTCCACTTT. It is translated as CASRTPGGSPLHF.